This T cell receptor beta chain was sequenced for a study of blood T cell repertoires in COVID-19. About the research overall: The United States, Italy and Spain supplied acute and convalescent COVID-19 samples. T cells, B-cell-depleted T cells, or PBMCs supplied cDNA or gDNA.

Germline V gives CDR1 SGHNT, CDR2 YYREEE (reference sequence). The CDR3 runs 14 residues. The trim removed 4 bases at V and 7 bases at J, leaving 9 bases unmatched. Under the authors' procedure: The authors estimated nucleated cell counts from reference gene primer amplification. Produced via immunoSEQ multiplex PCR; TCRdb's table is partial and in-frame only. Clonal size and the V and J genes are those of that table, whereas D and trimming came from the DNA. Of over 150,000 clones listed, more than 75% were seen once; the top ten hold around 1.9%. The receptor was derived from a man between 45 and 60 years old who had recovered from COVID-19. The chain carries TRBV5-4 and TRBJ2-7, with 9 bases matching TRBD1. The sample taken for sequencing was peripheral blood. This CDR3 reads CASSADRGIREQYF. The CDR3 nucleotides are TGTGCCAGCAGCGCGGACAGGGGAATAAGGGAGCAGTACTTC.